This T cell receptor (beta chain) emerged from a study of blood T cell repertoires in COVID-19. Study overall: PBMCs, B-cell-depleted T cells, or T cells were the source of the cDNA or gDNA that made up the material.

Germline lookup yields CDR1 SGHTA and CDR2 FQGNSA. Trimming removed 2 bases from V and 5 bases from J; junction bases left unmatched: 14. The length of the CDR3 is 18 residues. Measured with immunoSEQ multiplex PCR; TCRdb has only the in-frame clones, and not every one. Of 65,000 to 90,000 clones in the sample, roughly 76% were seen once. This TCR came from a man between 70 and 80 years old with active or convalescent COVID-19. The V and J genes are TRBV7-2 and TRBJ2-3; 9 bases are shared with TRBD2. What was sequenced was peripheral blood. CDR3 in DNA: TGTGCCAGCAGCTTAACTCTCCAGGGCGGGGGGGCTGGAGATACGCAGTATTTT. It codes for CASSLTLQGGGAGDTQYF.